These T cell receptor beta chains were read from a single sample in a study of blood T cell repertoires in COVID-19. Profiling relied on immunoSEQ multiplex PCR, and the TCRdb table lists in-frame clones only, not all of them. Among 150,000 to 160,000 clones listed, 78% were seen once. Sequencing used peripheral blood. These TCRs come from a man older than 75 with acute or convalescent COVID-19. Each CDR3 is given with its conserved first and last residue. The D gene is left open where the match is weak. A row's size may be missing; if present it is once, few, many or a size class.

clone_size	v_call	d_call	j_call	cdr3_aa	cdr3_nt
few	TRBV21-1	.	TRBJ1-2	CASSKGGEKNYGYTF	TGTGCCAGCAGCAAAGGGGGGGAAAAGAACTATGGCTACACCTTC
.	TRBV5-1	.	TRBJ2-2	CASSLVAVANTGELFF	TGCGCCAGCAGCTTGGTGGCTGTTGCGAACACCGGGGAGCTGTTTTTT
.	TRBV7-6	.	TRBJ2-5	CASSLSTGNQETQYF	TGTGCCAGCAGCTTATCAACCGGGAACCAAGAGACCCAGTACTTC
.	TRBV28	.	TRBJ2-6	CASSLGLGRIFSGANVLTF	TGTGCCAGCAGTTTAGGTCTTGGCAGGATCTTCTCTGGGGCCAACGTCCTGACTTTC
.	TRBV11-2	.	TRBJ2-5	CASSFMGSRETQYF	TGTGCCAGCAGCTTTATGGGGAGCCGAGAGACCCAGTACTTC
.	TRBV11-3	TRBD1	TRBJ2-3	CASSSGTGFTDTQYF	TGTGCCAGCAGCTCCGGGACAGGGTTCACAGATACGCAGTATTTT
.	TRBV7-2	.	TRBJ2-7	CASSLEARGSYEQYF	TGTGCCAGCAGCTTAGAGGCCAGGGGCTCCTACGAGCAGTACTTC
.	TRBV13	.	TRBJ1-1	CASSLMSETEAFF	TGTGCCAGCAGCTTAATGAGTGAGACTGAAGCTTTCTTT
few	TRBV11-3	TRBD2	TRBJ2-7	CASSRTSGTPYEQYF	TGTGCCAGCAGCCGGACTAGCGGGACCCCCTACGAGCAGTACTTC
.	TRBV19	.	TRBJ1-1	CASSIGGNRAEAFF	TGTGCCAGTAGTATCGGAGGTAATAGGGCTGAAGCTTTCTTT
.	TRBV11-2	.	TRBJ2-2	CASSLRAGLNTGELFF	TGTGCCAGCAGCTTAAGGGCGGGGCTTAACACCGGGGAGCTGTTTTTT
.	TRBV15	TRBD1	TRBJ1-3	CATSRDRGAGNTIYF	TGTGCCACCAGCAGAGACAGGGGGGCTGGAAACACCATATATTTT
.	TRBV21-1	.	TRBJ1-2	CASSVRDRGIYGYTF	TGTGCCAGCAGCGTCCGGGACAGGGGTATCTATGGCTACACCTTC
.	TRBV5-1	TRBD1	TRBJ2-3	CASSLGDRADTQYF	TGCGCCAGCAGCTTGGGAGACAGGGCAGATACGCAGTATTTT
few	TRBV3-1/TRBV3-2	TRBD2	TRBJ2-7	CASSRLGLAGAAPYF	TGTGCCAGCAGCCGTCTCGGACTAGCGGGGGCCGCACCATACTTC
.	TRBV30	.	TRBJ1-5	CAWSGGVDQPQHF	TGTGCCTGGAGCGGGGGGGTCGATCAGCCCCAGCATTTT
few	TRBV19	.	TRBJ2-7	CASSRDRFGEQYF	TGTGCCAGTAGTCGGGATCGATTTGGCGAGCAGTACTTC
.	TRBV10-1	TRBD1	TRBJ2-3	CASSDGQGASTDTQYF	TGCGCCAGCAGTGATGGCCAGGGGGCCAGCACAGATACGCAGTATTTT
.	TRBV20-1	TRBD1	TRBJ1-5	CSASFTGDAPQHF	TGCAGTGCTAGTTTTACAGGGGATGCGCCCCAGCATTTT
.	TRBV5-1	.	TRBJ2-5	CASSGGTVEVATQYF	TGCGCCAGCAGCGGGGGGACGGTTGAGGTTGCGACCCAGTACTTC
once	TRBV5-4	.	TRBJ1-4	CASSSRQNEKLFF	TGTGCCAGCAGCTCACGACAGAATGAAAAACTGTTTTTT
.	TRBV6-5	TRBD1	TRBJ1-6	CASSYSTGYNSPLHF	TGTGCCAGCAGTTACTCGACAGGGTATAATTCACCCCTCCACTTT
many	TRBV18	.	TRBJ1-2	CASSPPTSRGYGYTF	TGTGCCAGCTCACCACCGACCTCCCGGGGCTATGGCTACACCTTC
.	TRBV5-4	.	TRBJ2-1	CASSLGGRASYNEQFF	TGTGCCAGCAGCTTGGGCGGCAGAGCCTCCTACAATGAGCAGTTCTTC